This TCR beta chain was recorded in a study of regulatory T cells in long-lasting Graves disease. Trimming took off 0 bases at V and 6 bases at J, with 12 bases between the two ends. Germline CDR1 SGHTA, CDR2 FQGNSA. This CDR3 comprises 15 residues. The time point denotes: newly diagnosed GD, antithyroid drugs for less than 3 months. Extracted PBMC RNA gave rise to the TCR library. This clonotype was counted many times. For TCR beta, libraries came from iRepertoire HTBI primers and Arm-PCR of CDR3 regions. Using its own MiXCR run on the multiplex PCR reads, TCRdb lists one record per CDR3 protein. This sample has fewer than 650,000 distinct CDR3 sequences, with roughly 16% found just once. This sample also appeared in a second study, on T cells in Graves' hyperthyroidism and ophthalmopathy. That study adds: TCR CDR3 underwent first-round RT-PCR with the HTBI primer set.

This TCR was sampled from a woman in her 30s with Graves disease. The J gene is TRBJ1-5, the V gene TRBV7-2, with no clear D. Material: peripheral blood mononuclear cells (PBMCs), obtained at new diagnosis, from a patient treated with antithyroid drugs. In nucleotides, the CDR3 is TGTGCCAGCAGCTTAGCGGCCCAGGTTAGTCAGCCCCAGCATTTT. Translation gives CASSLAAQVSQPQHF.